This T cell receptor beta chain was recorded in a study of patients and donors after allogeneic stem cell transplantation. CDR3 length equals 13 residues. CDR1 and CDR2 from the germline V gene are SGDLS and YYNGEE. The junction had 8 bases not matched to a gene; V was cut back by 4 bases and J by 8 bases. TCRdb re-analysed the RT-PCR reads in MiXCR, keeping a single row per CDR3 protein. The table records some 200,000 distinct CDR3 sequences, 40% to 45% of them present only once. This clonotype has more than one count but fewer than ten. V gene TRBV9 combines with J gene TRBJ1-2; 7 nucleotides align to TRBD1. The sequenced sample was blood, either unsorted or a sorted T cell fraction (not recorded which). This clonotype was obtained from a human donor who was either an allogeneic HSCT recipient or a stem cell or donor lymphocyte infusion donor (not recorded which). It is not recorded whose cells these are; they may come from a transplant donor. The CDR3 loop reads CASSPGTAKGYTF. The DNA for the CDR3 is TGTGCCAGCAGCCCCGGGACAGCCAAGGGCTACACCTTC. Complete variable domain (other parts from reference TRBV9 and TRBJ1-2): DSGVTQTPKHLITATGQRVTLRCSPRSGDLSVYWYQQSLDQGLQFLIQYYNGEERAKGNILERFSAQQFPDLHSELNLSSLELGDSALYFCASSPGTAKGYTFGSGTRLTVV.